The table lists the clone carrying this T cell receptor beta chain with a count of one. TCRdb's table, derived via immunoSEQ multiplex PCR, lists solely in-frame clones and lacks some. Of about 97,000 clones listed, around 87% are singletons. This sample stems from a study of blood T cell repertoires in COVID-19. In the study overall: Both acute and convalescent COVID-19 samples were obtained from the United States, Italy and Spain.

Trimming pared 8 bases from V and 7 bases from J, leaving 24 bases between. The CDR3 consists of 16 residues. Germline values: CDR1 LNHDA, CDR2 SQIVND (reference sequence). This sequence originates from a human donor in a cohort sampled during active COVID-19. The sequencing input was peripheral blood. This chain uses TRBV19 with TRBJ1-5; TRBD1 is a possible D gene (6 bases). The CDR3 coding sequence is TGTGCCAGTTCAGGCGCGGGCAGGGGAGTTGGGCAGCCCCAGCATTTT. It translates to CASSGAGRGVGQPQHF.